What follows are 15 T cell receptor beta chains derived from one specimen sequenced in a study of blood T cell repertoires in COVID-19 (dated by TCRdb to between 2020 and 2021). Libraries were prepared through the immunoSEQ multiplex PCR assay. The source is immuneACCESS, and TCRdb retained only in-frame sequences with V and J called. Part of the clones is not carried over; for the studies checked, unresolved V genes explain less than half of this, and the remainder is unexplained. This sample is represented by roughly 520,000 clones; more than 75% of them were singletons. The ten largest clones add up to about 1.7% of the sample. The sample comprised PBMCs or T cells enriched from blood (not recorded which). These receptor sequences come from a woman in her forties who had recovered from COVID-19.

The chain joins TRBV4-1 to TRBJ1-2, with 8 bases fitting TRBD1. With V trimmed by 0 bases and J by 2 bases, 2 bases remained unmatched. Germline V gene data show CDR1 as MGHRA and CDR2 as YSYEKL. This CDR3 spans 15 amino acids. The CDR3 DNA sequence: TGCGCCAGCAGCCAAGATAGGACAGGGAACTATGGCTACACCTTC. As protein: CASSQDRTGNYGYTF.

V usage is TRBV28 and J usage is TRBJ1-2; D gene uncertain. The V end was cut by 5 bases, the J end by 8 bases, with 9 bases between. CDR1 MDHEN and CDR2 SYDVKM come from the germline V gene. The CDR3 has 11 residues. Written as DNA, the CDR3 is TGTGCCAGCAGTACCCCTCGGGGCTACACCTTC. This encodes CASSTPRGYTF.

This chain links TRBV11-3 with TRBJ2-7; 8 bases fit TRBD1. The V gene end was trimmed by 0 bases and the J gene end by 7 bases; junction bases not matched to a gene: 8. The length of the CDR3 is 15 residues. Germline loops: CDR1 SGHNT, CDR2 YENEEA. The CDR3 DNA reads as TGTGCCAGCAGCTTAGATTACAGGGGGACGGAGGAGCAGTACTTC. Its protein product is CASSLDYRGTEEQYF.

This chain uses TRBV5-8 with TRBJ2-7; 7 bases agree with TRBD2. The V gene end was trimmed by 4 bases and the J gene end by 3 bases; junction bases not matched to a gene: 4. Per germline, CDR1 SGHTS and CDR2 YDEGEE. The CDR3 has 13 amino acids. The CDR3 loop reads CASSHRGDYEQYF. Written as DNA, the CDR3 is TGTGCCAGCAGCCACCGGGGGGACTACGAGCAGTACTTC.

This clone was counted only a few times. The chain recombines TRBV5-1 with TRBJ1-3, with unresolved D. This CDR3 spans 16 amino acids. CDR1 SGHRS and CDR2 YFSETQ come from the germline V gene. V was pared by 0 bases and J by 1 base, with 11 bases between. CDR3 amino acids: CASSLARHKSGNTIYF. DNA for the CDR3: TGCGCCAGCAGCTTGGCCCGACACAAATCTGGAAACACCATATATTTT.

The chain employs TRBV7-2 and TRBJ2-7, with 10 bases lining up with TRBD2. J was trimmed by 2 bases and V by 6 bases; bases with no gene match: 4. This CDR3 spans 14 amino acids. Germline V gene lookup returns CDR1 SGHTA and CDR2 FQGNSA. For the CDR3, the DNA is TGTGCCAGCAGTCCTAGCGGGGGTACCTACGAGCAGTACTTC. The encoded protein is CASSPSGGTYEQYF.

The rearrangement links TRBV5-6 to TRBJ1-5; no firm D call. Trimming pared 0 bases from V and 6 bases from J, leaving 10 bases between. The CDR3 is 14 residues long. In germline, CDR1 is SGHDT, CDR2 YYEEEE. CDR3 protein: CASSLGGVGQPQHF. CDR3 bases: TGTGCCAGCAGCTTGGGGGGAGTGGGTCAGCCCCAGCATTTT.

This chain links TRBV7-2 with TRBJ1-5; D is unclear. Looked up from germline, CDR1 is SGHTA and CDR2 is FQGNSA. V was shortened by 3 bases and J by 6 bases, with 15 bases between the two germline ends. This CDR3 is built from 15 residues. The chain's CDR3 is CASSFSPRSGQPQHF. The CDR3 DNA follows: TGTGCCAGCAGCTTCTCCCCGCGCTCGGGTCAGCCCCAGCATTTT.

This chain links TRBV29-1 with TRBJ1-4; TRBD1 might be the D (6 bases). CDR3 length equals 13 residues. Between the trimmed V and J ends, which lost 7 bases and 8 bases, there was a span of 17 bases. The V gene's germline CDR1 is SQVTM and CDR2 ANQGSEA. This CDR3 is CSAARQVEEKLFF. The CDR3 region has the DNA TGCAGCGCCGCGAGACAGGTGGAGGAAAAACTGTTTTTT.

V usage is TRBV11-2 and J usage is TRBJ2-1, with D maybe TRBD1 (5 bases). Germline loops: CDR1 SGHAT, CDR2 FQNNGV. This CDR3 comprises 15 residues. V was shortened by 5 bases and J by 3 bases, with 14 bases between the two germline ends. The CDR3 loop is CASSPTGRVYNEQFF. The CDR3 nucleotides read TGTGCCAGCAGCCCGACCGGCAGGGTCTACAATGAGCAGTTCTTC.

The J gene is TRBJ2-1, the V gene TRBV7-9; 9 nucleotides align to TRBD2. Germline V gene sequence: CDR1 SEHNR, CDR2 FQNEAQ (reference sequence). This CDR3 comprises 14 residues. With V trimmed by 3 bases and J by 5 bases, 2 bases remained unmatched. This CDR3 reads CASSFGTSNNEQFF. CDR3 nucleotides: TGTGCCAGCAGCTTCGGGACTAGCAACAATGAGCAGTTCTTC.

The rearrangement joins TRBV11-2 to TRBJ1-1; 8 bases align to TRBD1. The CDR3 extends over 17 amino acids. Germline V lookup: CDR1 SGHAT, CDR2 FQNNGV. V lost 3 bases, J lost 4 bases, and 13 bases stayed unmatched. The CDR3 reads CASSLDGAGGSGTEAFF. Here the CDR3 DNA reads TGTGCCAGCAGCTTGGATGGCGCAGGGGGCTCGGGCACTGAAGCTTTCTTT.

The chain joins TRBV12-2 to TRBJ1-5. TRBV12-2 is a pseudogene segment. The CDR3 sequence is 17 residues long. This chain's CDR3 is CASRLAGRGRGGQPQHF. CDR3 nucleotide sequence: TGTGCAAGTCGCTTAGCGGGACGTGGGAGGGGTGGTCAGCCCCAGCATTTT.

This clone showed up just a few times. This chain connects TRBV7-9 to TRBJ1-2; 7 bases are shared with TRBD1. The CDR3 covers 12 residues. Germline V gives CDR1 SEHNR, CDR2 FQNEAQ (reference sequence). Germline trimming cut 3 bases from V and 7 bases from J; bases unmatched to any gene: 2. CDR3 sequence (DNA): TGTGCCAGCAGCTTCTCAGGGGGTGGCTACACCTTC. Protein sequence: CASSFSGGGYTF.

The V call is TRBV11-2, the J call TRBJ1-2; a weak D match, TRBD1 (5 bases). The ends were cut back, 6 bases at V and 8 bases at J, with 16 bases in the middle. Per the germline V gene, CDR1 is SGHAT and CDR2 is FQNNGV. CDR3 size: 13 residues. The CDR3 nucleotides are TGTGCCAGCAGGCCGTTAGGGGAGGGCGGCTACACCTTC. Translating it yields CASRPLGEGGYTF.